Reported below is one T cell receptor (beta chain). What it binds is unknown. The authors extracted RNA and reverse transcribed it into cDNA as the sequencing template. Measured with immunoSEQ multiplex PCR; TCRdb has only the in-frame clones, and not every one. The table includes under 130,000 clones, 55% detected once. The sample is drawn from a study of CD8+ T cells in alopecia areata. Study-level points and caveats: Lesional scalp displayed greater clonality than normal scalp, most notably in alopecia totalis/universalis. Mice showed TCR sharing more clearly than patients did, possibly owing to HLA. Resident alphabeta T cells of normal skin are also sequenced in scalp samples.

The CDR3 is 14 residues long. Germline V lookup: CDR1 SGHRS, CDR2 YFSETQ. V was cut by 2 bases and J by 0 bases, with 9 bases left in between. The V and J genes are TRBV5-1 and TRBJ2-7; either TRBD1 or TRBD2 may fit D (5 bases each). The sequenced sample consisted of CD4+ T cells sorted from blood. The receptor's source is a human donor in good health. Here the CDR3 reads CASSFTGASYEQYF. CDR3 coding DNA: TGCGCCAGCAGCTTCACCGGGGCCTCCTACGAGCAGTACTTC. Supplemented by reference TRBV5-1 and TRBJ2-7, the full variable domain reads KAGVTQTPRYLIKTRGQQVTLSCSPISGHRSVSWYQQTPGQGLQFLFEYFSETQRNKGNFPGRFSGRQFSNSRSEMNVSTLELGDSALYLCASSFTGASYEQYFGPGTRLTVT.